This T cell receptor (beta chain) was retrieved from a study of cytomegalovirus exposure and HLA in healthy donors. There are 15 residues in the CDR3. In germline, CDR1 is SGHNT, CDR2 YYREEE (reference sequence). Trimming cost V 4 bases and J 0 bases, with 14 bases left between them. In the PCR, 60 Vbeta and 13 Jbeta primers were used. TCRdb's copy holds only in-frame clones and misses some; the assay was immunoSEQ multiplex PCR. The sample lists about 130,000 clones; approximately 86% were seen once. The sequence was collected from a boy between 10 and 17 years old in good health and CMV-seronegative. The specimen was PBMCs. The chain couples TRBV5-4 to TRBJ2-7; no firm D call. CDR3 bases: TGTGCCAGCAGCCAAAACGTGGCGGACTCCTACGAGCAGTACTTC. Amino acids: CASSQNVADSYEQYF.